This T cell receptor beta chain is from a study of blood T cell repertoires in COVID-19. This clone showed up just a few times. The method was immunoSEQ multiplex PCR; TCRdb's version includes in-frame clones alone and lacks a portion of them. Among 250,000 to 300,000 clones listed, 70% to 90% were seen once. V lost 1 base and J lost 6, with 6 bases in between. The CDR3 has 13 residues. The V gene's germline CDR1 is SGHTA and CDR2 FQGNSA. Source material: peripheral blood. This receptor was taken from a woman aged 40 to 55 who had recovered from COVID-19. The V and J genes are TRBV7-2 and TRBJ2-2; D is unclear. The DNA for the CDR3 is TGTGCCAGCAGCTTAGAACATGCCGGGGAGCTGTTTTTT. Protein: CASSLEHAGELFF.